This T cell receptor (beta chain) came from a study of blood T cell repertoires in COVID-19. Across the study: Samples representing acute and convalescent COVID-19 were sourced from the United States, Italy and Spain.

This clone has a handful of counts. V was cut by 4 bases and J by 14 bases, with 12 bases left in between. This CDR3 spans 12 amino acids. Per the germline V gene, CDR1 is SEHNR and CDR2 is FQNEAQ (reference sequence). TCRdb's copy holds only in-frame clones and misses some; the assay was immunoSEQ multiplex PCR. The sample yields roughly 160,000 clones, around 82% seen once. The sequencing sample was made of peripheral blood. This chain links TRBV7-9 with TRBJ1-6; TRBD1 is a possible D gene (6 bases). This receptor was identified in an elderly woman with acute or convalescent COVID-19. As DNA, the CDR3 is TGTGCCAGCAGCTCCCCGACAGGATCCCTCCACTTT. Residues: CASSSPTGSLHF.